Below, one TCR beta chain is given with its context. There is no known antigen for this receptor. Taken from the germline V gene (reference sequence), the CDR1 and CDR2 loops are MNHEY and SMNVEV. From cysteine to phenylalanine, the CDR3 is 11 amino acids long. DNA was not recorded. This sample is part of a study of T cells in severe cutaneous drug reactions (dated by TCRdb to about 2019). Context from the whole study: Patients were recruited between the early 2010s and the late 2010s from Taiwan, Thailand and a European registry network. The libraries were made with iRepertoire multiplex PCR, and the authors referred to a comparison in which iRepertoire and 5' RACE methods, with or without UMI, captured abundant clonotypes to a similar degree. Bulk TCR sequencing was combined with single-cell sequencing, quantitative PCR validation, functional assays and transgenic mouse experiments. Blister fluids/cells, PBMC and other biological samples were taken from patients in the acute stage or the recovery stage. Only patients with a probable or definite SJS/TEN or DRESS diagnosis by RegiSCAR criteria were enrolled. The Naranjo algorithm and the ALDEN drug causality algorithm were used to identify the culprit drug. Findings and caveats that apply to the study as a whole: Although undetectable or scarce in tolerant-control and healthy-donor PBMC, a public TCRbeta CDR3 was found in all seven CBZ-SJS/TEN blister samples, at a mean of roughly 13%. A strong increase in TRBV12-4 usage was observed in CBZ-SJS/TEN patients, with averages of roughly 33% in blister cells and around 5% in PBMC. Whether the public TCR generalizes to SJS/TEN caused by other drugs was noted by the authors as still needing further study.

Sequencing was performed on donors who were patients with carbamazepine-induced Stevens-Johnson syndrome or toxic epidermal necrolysis (CBZ-SJS/TEN). The peripheral blood repertoires were taken from CBZ-SJS/TEN patients of two origins, roughly five Han Chinese and 6 or 7 European. To search for drug-specific clonotypes, the T cell receptor repertoires of patients with drug-induced severe cutaneous adverse reactions were profiled by next-generation sequencing. RNA was isolated from either blister cells of skin lesions or peripheral blood mononuclear cells. Library preparation used the iRepertoire multiplex PCR system with TCR subtype-specific primers for both bulk and single-cell sequencing. Multiplex PCR with primers targeting V, D and J gene regions was used to generate bulk TCR beta libraries. Bulk TCR library preparation used roughly 95-550 ng of RNA per sample as input. An Illumina MiSeq was used to sequence the bulk TCR beta amplicons. Per the source publication's procedure: Sample misassignments and low-quality sequencing reads were filtered out during quality control steps. The CDR3 was defined as the amino acids lying between the Y[YFLI]C motif of the V gene and the [FW]GXGT motif of the J segment. TRBV and TRBJ gene assignments and CDR3 clonotypes followed the IMGT database. TRBV expression in each sample was normalized to the mean expression of the same gene in PBMC from fewer than 45 healthy donors. Reprocessed by TCRdb, the reads give a single entry per CDR3 protein sequence, without DNA. Here the V and J calls rest on TCRdb's processing, not on the authors' analysis. This sample's listing comprises under 5,000 distinct CDR3 sequences. More than 65% of the sample goes to the ten largest clones.

This receptor was obtained from a human donor with Stevens-Johnson syndrome, a severe cutaneous drug reaction. Sequencing was carried out using PBMCs. The sequence links TRBV27 to TRBJ2-1. This receptor carries the CDR3 CASSANNEQFF.